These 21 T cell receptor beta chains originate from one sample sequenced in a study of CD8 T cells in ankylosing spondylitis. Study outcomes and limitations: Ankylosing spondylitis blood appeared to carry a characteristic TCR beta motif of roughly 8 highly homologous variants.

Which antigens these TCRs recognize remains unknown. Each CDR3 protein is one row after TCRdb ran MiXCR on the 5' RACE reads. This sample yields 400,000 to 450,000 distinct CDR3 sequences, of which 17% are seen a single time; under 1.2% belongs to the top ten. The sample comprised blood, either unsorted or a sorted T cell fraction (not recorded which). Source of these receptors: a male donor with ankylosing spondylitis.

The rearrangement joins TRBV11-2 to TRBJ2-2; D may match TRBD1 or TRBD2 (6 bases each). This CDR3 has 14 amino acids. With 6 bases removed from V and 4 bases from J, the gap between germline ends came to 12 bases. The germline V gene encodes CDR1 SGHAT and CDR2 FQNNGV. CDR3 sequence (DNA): TGTGCCAGCAGACGGCCGGGGGCCACCGGGGAGCTGTTTTTT. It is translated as CASRRPGATGELFF.

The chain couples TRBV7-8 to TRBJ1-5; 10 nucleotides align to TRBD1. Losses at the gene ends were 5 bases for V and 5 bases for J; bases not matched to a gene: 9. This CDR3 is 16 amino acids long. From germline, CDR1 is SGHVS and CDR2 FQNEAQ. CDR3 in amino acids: CASSPDGTGVHQPQHF. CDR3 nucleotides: TGTGCCAGCAGCCCCGATGGGACAGGGGTCCATCAGCCCCAGCATTTT.

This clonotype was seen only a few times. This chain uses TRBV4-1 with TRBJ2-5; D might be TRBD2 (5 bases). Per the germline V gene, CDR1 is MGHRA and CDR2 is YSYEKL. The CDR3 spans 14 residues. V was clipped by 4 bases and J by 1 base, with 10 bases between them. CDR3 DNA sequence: TGCGCCAGCAGCCTTGTGGACTTCCAAGAGACCCAGTACTTC. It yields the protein CASSLVDFQETQYF.

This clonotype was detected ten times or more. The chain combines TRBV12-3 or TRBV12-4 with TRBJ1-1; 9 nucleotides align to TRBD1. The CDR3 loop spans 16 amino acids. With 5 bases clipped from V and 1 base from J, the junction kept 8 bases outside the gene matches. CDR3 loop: CASSRRGQGTNTEAFF. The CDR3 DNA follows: TGTGCCAGCAGTAGAAGGGGACAGGGAACGAACACTGAAGCTTTCTTT.

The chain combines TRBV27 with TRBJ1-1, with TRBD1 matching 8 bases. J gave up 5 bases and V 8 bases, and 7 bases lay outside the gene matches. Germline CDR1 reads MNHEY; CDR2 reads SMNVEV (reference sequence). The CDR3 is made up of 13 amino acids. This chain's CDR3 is CASHRGLGTEAFF. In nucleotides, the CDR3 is TGTGCCAGCCACAGGGGGTTGGGGACTGAAGCTTTCTTT.

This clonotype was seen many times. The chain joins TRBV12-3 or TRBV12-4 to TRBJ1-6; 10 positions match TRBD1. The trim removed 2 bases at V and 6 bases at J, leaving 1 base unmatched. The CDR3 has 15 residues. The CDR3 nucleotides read TGTGCCAGCAGTTTACGGGACAGGGGTAATTCACCCCTCCACTTT. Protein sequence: CASSLRDRGNSPLHF.

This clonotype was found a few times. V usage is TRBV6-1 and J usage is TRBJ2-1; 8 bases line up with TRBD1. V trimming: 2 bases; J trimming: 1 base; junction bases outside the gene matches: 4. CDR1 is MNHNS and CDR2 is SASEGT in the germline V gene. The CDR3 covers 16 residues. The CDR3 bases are TGTGCCAGCAGTGAAATTACAGGGGGGTCCTACAATGAGCAGTTCTTC. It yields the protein CASSEITGGSYNEQFF.

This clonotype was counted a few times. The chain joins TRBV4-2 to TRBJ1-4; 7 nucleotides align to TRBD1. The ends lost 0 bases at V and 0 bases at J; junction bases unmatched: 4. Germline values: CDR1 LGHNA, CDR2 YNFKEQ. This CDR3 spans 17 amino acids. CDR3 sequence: CASSQEGQGATNEKLFF. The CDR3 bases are TGTGCCAGCAGCCAAGAGGGGCAGGGGGCAACTAATGAAAAACTGTTTTTT.

CDR3 DNA: TGCGCCAGCTCTGGACAGACAGGCCATGAGCAGTTCTTC. This sequence encodes CASSGQTGHEQFF. This chain joins TRBV10-1 and TRBJ2-1, with D possibly matching TRBD1 (6 bases). Deletions cut 8 bases from V and 8 bases from J, with 16 bases between. This CDR3 has 13 residues. Germline CDR1 WNHNN, CDR2 SYGVQD (reference sequence).

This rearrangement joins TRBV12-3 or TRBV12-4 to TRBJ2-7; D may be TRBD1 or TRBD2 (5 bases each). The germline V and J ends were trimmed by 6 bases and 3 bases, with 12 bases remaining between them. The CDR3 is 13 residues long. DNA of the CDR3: TGTGCCAGCAGGGGGACGGCCAACTACGAGCAGTACTTC. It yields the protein CASRGTANYEQYF.

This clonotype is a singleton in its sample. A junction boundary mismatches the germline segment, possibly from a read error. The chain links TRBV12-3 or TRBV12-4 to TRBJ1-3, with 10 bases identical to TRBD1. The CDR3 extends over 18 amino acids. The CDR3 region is CTSSPRTGGGFSGNTIYF. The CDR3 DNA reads TGTACCAGCAGTCCCCGGACAGGGGGGGGTTTTTCTGGAAACACCATATATTTT.

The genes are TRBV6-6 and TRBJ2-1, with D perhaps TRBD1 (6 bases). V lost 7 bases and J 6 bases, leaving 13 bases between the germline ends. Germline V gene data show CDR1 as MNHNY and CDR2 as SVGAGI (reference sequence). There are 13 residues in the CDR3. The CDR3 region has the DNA TGTGCCAGCATCTGGGGGCAACGCAATGAGCAGTTCTTC. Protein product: CASIWGQRNEQFF.

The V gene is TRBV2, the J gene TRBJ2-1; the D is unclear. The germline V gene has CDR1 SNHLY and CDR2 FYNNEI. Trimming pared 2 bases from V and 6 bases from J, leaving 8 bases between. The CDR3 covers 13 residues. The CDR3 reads CASSEHNSNEQFF. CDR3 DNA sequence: TGTGCCAGCAGTGAACATAATAGCAATGAGCAGTTCTTC.

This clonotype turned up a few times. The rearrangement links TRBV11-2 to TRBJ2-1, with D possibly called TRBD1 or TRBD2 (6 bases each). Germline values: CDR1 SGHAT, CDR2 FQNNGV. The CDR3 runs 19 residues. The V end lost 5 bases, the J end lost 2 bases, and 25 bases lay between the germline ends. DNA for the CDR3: TGTGCCAGCAGCCGCGGCAGGGGCTCCACAGGACTAACCTACAATGAGCAGTTCTTC. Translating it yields CASSRGRGSTGLTYNEQFF.

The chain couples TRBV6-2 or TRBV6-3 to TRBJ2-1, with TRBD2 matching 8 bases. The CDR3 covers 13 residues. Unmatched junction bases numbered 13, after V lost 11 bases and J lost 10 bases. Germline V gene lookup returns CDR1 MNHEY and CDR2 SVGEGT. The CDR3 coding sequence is TGTGCCTGCCGGATGGCGGGAGGCCAGGAGCAGTTCTTC. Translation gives CACRMAGGQEQFF.

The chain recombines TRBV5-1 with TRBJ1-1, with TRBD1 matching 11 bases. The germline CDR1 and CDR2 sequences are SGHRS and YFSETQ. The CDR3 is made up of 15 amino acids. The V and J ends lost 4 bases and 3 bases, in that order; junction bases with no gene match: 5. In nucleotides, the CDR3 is TGCGCCAGCAGCACCGGGACAGGGGGTTACACTGAAGCTTTCTTT. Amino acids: CASSTGTGGYTEAFF.

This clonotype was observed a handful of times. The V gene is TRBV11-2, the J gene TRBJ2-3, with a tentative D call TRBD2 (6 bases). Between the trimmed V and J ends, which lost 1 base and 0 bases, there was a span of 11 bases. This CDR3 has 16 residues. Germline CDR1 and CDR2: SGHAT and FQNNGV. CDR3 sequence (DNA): TGTGCCAGCAGCTTAGGAGCGGGTCCTAGCACAGATACGCAGTATTTT. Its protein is CASSLGAGPSTDTQYF.

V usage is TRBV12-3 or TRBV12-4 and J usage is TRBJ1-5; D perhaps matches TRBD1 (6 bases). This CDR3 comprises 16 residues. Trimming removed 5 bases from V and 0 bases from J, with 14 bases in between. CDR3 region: CASSPPGQLSNQPQHF. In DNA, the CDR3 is TGTGCCAGCAGTCCCCCGGGACAACTTAGCAATCAGCCCCAGCATTTT.

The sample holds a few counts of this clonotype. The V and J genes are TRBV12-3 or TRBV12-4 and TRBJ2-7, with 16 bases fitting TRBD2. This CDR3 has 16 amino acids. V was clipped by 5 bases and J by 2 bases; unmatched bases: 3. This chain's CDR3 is CASSPGTSGRAYEQYF. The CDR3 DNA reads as TGTGCCAGCAGTCCCGGGACTAGCGGGAGGGCCTACGAGCAGTACTTC.

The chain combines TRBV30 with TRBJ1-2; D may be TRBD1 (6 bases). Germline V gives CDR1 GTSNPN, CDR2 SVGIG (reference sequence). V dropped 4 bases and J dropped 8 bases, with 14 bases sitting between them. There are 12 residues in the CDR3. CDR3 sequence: CAWKKDRKGYTF. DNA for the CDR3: TGTGCCTGGAAAAAAGACAGGAAGGGCTACACCTTC.

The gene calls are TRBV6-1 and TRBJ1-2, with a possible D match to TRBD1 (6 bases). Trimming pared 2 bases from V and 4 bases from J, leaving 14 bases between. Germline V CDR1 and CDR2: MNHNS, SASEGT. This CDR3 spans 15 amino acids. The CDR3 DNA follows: TGTGCCAGCAGTGAAAAACCGCAGGGGAGCTATGGCTACACCTTC. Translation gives CASSEKPQGSYGYTF.